A selection of T cell receptor beta chains follows, all from one sample in a study of T cell responses to AZD1222 COVID-19 vaccine. The assay was immunoSEQ multiplex PCR, and TCRdb's table has in-frame clones only and misses some. The table has over 45,000 clones, about 90% seen once. Specimen: peripheral blood, collected on day 0 of AZD1222 vaccination. Receptors were obtained from an adult in good health. Both conserved end residues are part of each CDR3. A D gene is named only where the DNA matches it firmly. Clone size is not always given. Where it is, it says once, few, many or a class for expanded clones.

D gene	V gene	clone size	J gene	CDR3 DNA	CDR3 protein
-	TRBV9	once	TRBJ2-7	TGTGCCAGCAGCGTGGGTGATAGGGGAGGCGAGCAGTACTTC	CASSVGDRGGEQYF
TRBD1	TRBV5-1	-	TRBJ2-1	TGCGCCAGCAGCGCCCGGGACAGGGTTGCTGAGCAGTTCTTC	CASSARDRVAEQFF
TRBD2	TRBV7-9	-	TRBJ2-3	TGTGCCAGCAGCTTTAGCGGGGGTGCAGATACGCAGTATTTT	CASSFSGGADTQYF
TRBD1	TRBV7-2	-	TRBJ2-3	TGTGCCAGCAGGCCCCAGGGGGCCACAGATACGCAGTATTTT	CASRPQGATDTQYF
-	TRBV3-1/TRBV3-2	-	TRBJ1-1	TGTGCCAGCAGCCTGGGACGGATGAACACTGAAGCTTTCTTT	CASSLGRMNTEAFF
-	TRBV7-2	-	TRBJ1-5	TGTGCCAGCAGCCTACAGGGATCTGAGGGTCAGCCCCAGCATTTT	CASSLQGSEGQPQHF
-	TRBV24-1	-	TRBJ2-1	TGTGCCACCAGTGATGGGACTTACAATGAGCAGTTCTTC	CATSDGTYNEQFF
-	TRBV2	-	TRBJ2-2	TGTGCCAGCAGACAGGACACCGGGGAGCTGTTTTTT	CASRQDTGELFF
-	TRBV7-8	few	TRBJ1-6	TGTGCCAGCAGCTTATACACGGAAAATAATTCACCCCTCCACTTT	CASSLYTENNSPLHF
-	TRBV7-9	-	TRBJ2-7	TGTGCCAGCAGCCCCGATCAAGAGCAGTACTTC	CASSPDQEQYF
-	TRBV11-3	-	TRBJ2-2	TGTGCCAGCAGCTTAGATCATTGGGCTAGTGATCCCCCATCGGCCGGGGAGCTGTTTTTT	CASSLDHWASDPPSAGELFF
TRBD2	TRBV4-2	few	TRBJ2-1	TGTGCCAGCAGCCAAGAGGCGGGGGGGTCCTACAATGAGCAGTTCTTC	CASSQEAGGSYNEQFF
-	TRBV28	-	TRBJ1-5	TGTGCCAGCAGTTTAAAGGCCCAGCCCCAGCATTTT	CASSLKAQPQHF